These 8 T cell receptor beta chains were all obtained from the same sample, sequenced in a study of T cell clusters in autoimmune cytopenias. TRB amplification used approximately 250 ng of peripheral blood genomic DNA. One tube held mixed TRB-A and TRB-B primer pools for touch-down PCR. TCRdb processed the multiplex PCR reads again and assigns one entry to each CDR3 protein, with no DNA. The listing records approximately 6,400 distinct CDR3 sequences. The sequenced material came from peripheral blood. These receptors all stem from a human donor with an autoimmune cytopenia or autoimmune hepatitis (not recorded which).

This clonotype is identified as medium-sized from frequency. The J gene is TRBJ2-3, the V gene TRBV15; TCRdb proposes TRBD1, but this gene call is untestable without DNA. Germline V CDR1 and CDR2: LNHNV, YYDKDF (reference sequence). The CDR3 consists of 16 residues. The CDR3 here is CATSLRDRGPTDTQYF.

The J gene is TRBJ2-6, the V gene TRBV5-4; TCRdb selects TRBD1, and the lack of DNA leaves this call unchecked. Germline CDR1 reads SGHNT; CDR2 reads YYREEE (reference sequence). The CDR3 length is 15 residues. The CDR3 here is CASSLGGDGANVLTF.

This chain uses TRBV6-5 with TRBJ2-3; TCRdb picks TRBD2, but there is no DNA to check that call. This CDR3 is 15 amino acids long. From germline, CDR1 is MNHEY and CDR2 SVGAGI. This chain's CDR3 is CASSPQAGGPDTQYF.

The J gene is TRBJ2-7, the V gene TRBV30; TCRdb names TRBD2, which stays unverified in the absence of DNA. Germline V lookup: CDR1 GTSNPN, CDR2 SVGIG (reference sequence). There are 14 residues in the CDR3. CDR3 loop: CAWSGGSGGYEQYF. Looking up the rest from reference TRBV30 and TRBJ2-7 gives the full variable domain: SQTIHQWPATLVQPVGSPLSLECTVEGTSNPNLYWYRQAAGRGLQLLFYSVGIGQISSEVPQNLSASRPQDRQFILSSKKLLLSDSGFYLCAWSGGSGGYEQYFGPGTRLTVT.

This clonotype ranks as medium-sized in terms of frequency. V is TRBV6-5 and J is TRBJ2-7; TCRdb names TRBD1, which stays unverified in the absence of DNA. The CDR3 has 16 amino acids. CDR1 MNHEY and CDR2 SVGAGI come from the germline V gene. The CDR3 sequence is CASSYGTGGPVYEQYF.

The J gene is TRBJ1-6, the V gene TRBV10-3; there is no DNA to check the TCRdb D call of TRBD1. Germline values: CDR1 ENHRY, CDR2 SYGVKD. The CDR3 runs to 14 residues. CDR3 amino acids: CAISPDRGGSPLHF.

By frequency, this clonotype is medium-sized (0.01 to 0.1%). The chain recombines TRBV29-1 with TRBJ2-3; without DNA, the TCRdb call of TRBD2 cannot be checked. CDR3 length equals 18 residues. CDR1 is SQVTM, CDR2 ANQGSEA, per germline. CDR3 region: CSVIALAGGPKSTDTQYF.

This CDR3 reads CASSYSAGANTGELFF. The chain joins TRBV6-5 to TRBJ2-2; the TCRdb D gene call, TRBD1, has no DNA to confirm it. The germline V gene has CDR1 MNHEY and CDR2 SVGAGI. The CDR3 totals 16 residues.